The present entry profiles one T cell receptor (beta chain) with its context. Source study methods: The authors estimated nucleated cell counts from reference gene primer amplification. Only in-frame clones appear in the TCRdb table, and some are missing; sequencing was by immunoSEQ multiplex PCR. V and J calls plus clone size are reproduced from that table; the DNA served to infer D and trimming. The sample records 85,000 to 120,000 clones, around 90% being singletons. This entry belongs to a study of blood T cell repertoires in COVID-19. Unmatched junction bases numbered 11, after V lost 7 bases and J lost 14 bases. The CDR3 sequence is 13 residues long. Seattle enrolled patients during active infection and tracked them longitudinally.

Sequenced: peripheral blood. The V and J genes are TRBV12-3 or TRBV12-4 and TRBJ2-1; the match to TRBD2 covers 10 bases. The clonotype originates from a woman aged 50 to 65 with COVID-19, enrolled during active disease. The CDR3 DNA reads as TGTGCCAGCACCCCTGGGGGAGCGGGGGGGGAGTTCTTC. It translates to CASTPGGAGGEFF.